This TCR beta chain was recorded in a study of PD-1 blockade in classical Hodgkin lymphoma. General study results and limits: In CD4+ cells, TCR diversity went up significantly by C4D1, but in CD8+ cells it did not.

This table comes from immunoSEQ multiplex PCR, and its TCRdb copy is limited to in-frame clones, with some not included. The profile shows about 41,000 clones, nearly 70% of them singletons. The CDR3 is 19 residues long. V lost 1 base and J lost 0; bases outside the gene matches: 7. Germline V lookup: CDR1 LGHNA, CDR2 YNFKEQ. This clone appeared a few times. What it recognizes is unknown. As for time point: cycle 4 day 1 (C4D1), after 5 to 7 weeks of nivolumab. Relapse was seen in all patients after autologous stem cell transplantation, and brentuximab vedotin exposure was variable. The genes are TRBV4-2 and TRBJ2-1; 12 bases agree with TRBD2. The sequence was collected from a human donor with classical Hodgkin lymphoma. This material consisted of peripheral blood mononuclear cells (PBMCs), taken before the fourth cycle of nivolumab. CDR3 protein: CASSQGLGLAGFSYNEQFF. Written as DNA, the CDR3 is TGTGCCAGCAGCCAAGGCCTCGGACTAGCGGGGTTCTCCTACAATGAGCAGTTCTTC.